This T cell receptor (beta chain) was obtained from a study of cytomegalovirus exposure and HLA in healthy donors. Study context: In a later analysis, the roughly 120 validation repertoires were reported to have used the same platform as the approximately 700 first-cohort repertoires.

Repertoires were generated with immunoSEQ multiplex PCR, while TCRdb's copy carries only in-frame clones and drops some. The sample records approximately 200,000 clones, 70% to 90% being singletons. The origin of this receptor is a woman aged 18-29 years in good health and CMV-seronegative. The sequencing sample was made of PBMCs.

CDR3 protein: CASSSTGRETQYF. DNA for the CDR3: TGTGCCAGCAGCTCGACAGGGCGGGAGACCCAGTACTTC. J is TRBJ2-5 and V is TRBV7-9; 7 bases line up with TRBD1. The CDR3 is made up of 13 amino acids. The V segment lost 4 bases and the J segment 5 bases; nucleotides outside the gene matches: 4. Germline V gives CDR1 SEHNR, CDR2 FQNEAQ (reference sequence).